This T cell receptor (beta chain) was obtained from a study of identical twins. Points from the study as a whole: Conclusions leaned on cross-sectional statistical analysis and did not track the same donors over time. Fewer insertions characterized abundant cord blood beta clonotypes, whereas memory repertoires showed none. Twin-shared out-of-frame alpha sequences were enriched for low generation probability.

TCRdb re-analysed the 5' RACE reads in MiXCR, keeping a single row per CDR3 protein. The sample lists 120,000 to 150,000 distinct CDR3 sequences, around 3.5% occurring once. This clonotype showed up many times. Its antigen is not identified. The CDR3 length is 15 residues. V lost 3 bases and J lost 3; bases outside the gene matches: 6. From germline, CDR1 is DFQATT and CDR2 SNEGSKA (reference sequence). The sequence was obtained from a man aged 18 to 29 in good health. Source material: memory T cells sorted from blood. This sequence joins TRBV20-1 and TRBJ2-4; the match to TRBD1 covers 9 bases. DNA of the CDR3: TGCAGTGCTAGGGACCCGACAGGGGGCAAAAACATTCAGTACTTC. Encoded protein: CSARDPTGGKNIQYF.